The clone carrying this T cell receptor (beta chain) was seen many times. Its antigen is currently unknown. The TCR beta CDR3 regions underwent amplification using RNA transcripts as the source. TCR CDR3 regions were first amplified by RT-PCR with HTBI primers. MiXCR, applied by TCRdb to the multiplex PCR reads, yields one record per CDR3 protein. The sample has about 590,000 distinct CDR3 sequences; about a sixth are singletons. CDR3 size: 12 residues. Trimming removed 2 bases at V and 10 bases at J, with 6 bases between. Germline V CDR1 and CDR2: MNHEY, SVGAGI. These data come from a study of T cells in Graves' hyperthyroidism and ophthalmopathy. The wider study: Specimen type is peripheral blood, collected at initial diagnosis prior to any treatment. Broader study findings: In the analysis, a 13 V-J model separated ophthalmopathy from stable hyperthyroidism.

Participants, patients aged 18 to 65, had newly diagnosed hyperthyroidism with a duration under 2 months. From approximately 9.1 ml of fresh peripheral blood, PBMCs were isolated. V and J are TRBV6-5 and TRBJ1-6; D remains unclear. This receptor was taken from a woman in her twenties or thirties with Graves' hyperthyroidism. The sequencing sample was made of blood. CDR3 coding DNA: TGTGCCAGCAGTTACGTGGGGTCACCCCTCCACTTT. Translation: CASSYVGSPLHF.